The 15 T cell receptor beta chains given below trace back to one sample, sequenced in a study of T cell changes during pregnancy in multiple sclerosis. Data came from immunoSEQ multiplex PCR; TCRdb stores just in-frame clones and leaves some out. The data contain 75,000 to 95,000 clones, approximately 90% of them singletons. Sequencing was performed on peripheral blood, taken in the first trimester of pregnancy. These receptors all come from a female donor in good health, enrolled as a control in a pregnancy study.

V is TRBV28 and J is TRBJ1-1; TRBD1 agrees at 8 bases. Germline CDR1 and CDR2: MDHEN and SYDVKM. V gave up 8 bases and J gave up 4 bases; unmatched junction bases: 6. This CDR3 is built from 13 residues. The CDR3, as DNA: TGTGCCAGCGGACAGGGTCGGAGCACTGAAGCTTTCTTT. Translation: CASGQGRSTEAFF.

The CDR3 sequence is CASSYPGQMNTEAFF. CDR3 nucleotide sequence: TGTGCCAGCAGTTACCCCGGACAGATGAACACTGAAGCTTTCTTT. The chain couples TRBV6-5 to TRBJ1-1; D perhaps matches TRBD1 (6 bases). Per germline, CDR1 MNHEY and CDR2 SVGAGI. V was clipped by 2 bases and J by 0 bases, with 10 bases between them. This CDR3 is 15 amino acids long.

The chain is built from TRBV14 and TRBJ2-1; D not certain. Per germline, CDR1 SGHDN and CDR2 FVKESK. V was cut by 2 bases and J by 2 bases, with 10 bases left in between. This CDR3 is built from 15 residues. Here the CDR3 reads CASSQSLGPYNEQFF. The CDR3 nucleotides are TGTGCCAGCAGCCAATCTCTAGGTCCCTACAATGAGCAGTTCTTC. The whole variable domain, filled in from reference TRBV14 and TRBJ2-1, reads EAGVTQFPSHSVIEKGQTVTLRCDPISGHDNLYWYRRVMGKEIKFLLHFVKESKQDESGMPNNRFLAERTGGTYSTLKVQPAELEDSGVYFCASSQSLGPYNEQFFGPGTRLTVL.

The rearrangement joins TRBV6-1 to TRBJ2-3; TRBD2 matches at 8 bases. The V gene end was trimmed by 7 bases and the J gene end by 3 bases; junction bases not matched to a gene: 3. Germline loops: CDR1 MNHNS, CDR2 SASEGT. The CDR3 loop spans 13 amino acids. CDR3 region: CASKASGTDTQYF. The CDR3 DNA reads TGTGCCAGCAAGGCTAGCGGGACAGATACGCAGTATTTT.

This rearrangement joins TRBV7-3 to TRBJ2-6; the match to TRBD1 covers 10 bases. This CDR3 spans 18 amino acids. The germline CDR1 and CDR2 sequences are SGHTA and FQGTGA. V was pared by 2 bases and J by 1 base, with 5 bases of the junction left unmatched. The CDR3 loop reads CASSLPGQGRSGANVLTF. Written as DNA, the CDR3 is TGTGCCAGCAGCTTACCGGGACAGGGGCGTTCTGGGGCCAACGTCCTGACTTTC.

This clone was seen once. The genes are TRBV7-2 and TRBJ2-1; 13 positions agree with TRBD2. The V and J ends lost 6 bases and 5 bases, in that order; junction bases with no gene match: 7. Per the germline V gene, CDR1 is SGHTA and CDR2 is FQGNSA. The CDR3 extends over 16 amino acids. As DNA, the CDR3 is TGTGCCAGCAGGAGACCCGGGACTAGCGGGGACAATGAGCAGTTCTTC. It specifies CASRRPGTSGDNEQFF.

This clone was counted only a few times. This CDR3 is CASSARQGRNSPLHF. For the CDR3, the DNA is TGCGCCAGCAGCGCCCGACAGGGGCGGAATTCACCCCTCCACTTT. The rearrangement joins TRBV4-1 to TRBJ1-6, with 8 nucleotides matching TRBD1. CDR3 length: 15 residues. J was trimmed by 7 bases and V by 5 bases; bases with no gene match: 7. The germline CDR1 and CDR2 sequences are MGHRA and YSYEKL.

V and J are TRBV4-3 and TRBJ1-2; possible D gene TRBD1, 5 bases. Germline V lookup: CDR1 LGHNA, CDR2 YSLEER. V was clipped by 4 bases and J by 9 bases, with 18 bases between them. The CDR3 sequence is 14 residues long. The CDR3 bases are TGCGCCAGCAGCCCGGGGGTCGCGAAGGAACGCTACACCTTC. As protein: CASSPGVAKERYTF.

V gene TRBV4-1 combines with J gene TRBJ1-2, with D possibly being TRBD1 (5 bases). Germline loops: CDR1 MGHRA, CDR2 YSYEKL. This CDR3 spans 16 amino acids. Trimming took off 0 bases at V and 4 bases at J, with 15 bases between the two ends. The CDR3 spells CASSQEAQGAGYGYTF. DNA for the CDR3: TGCGCCAGCAGCCAAGAGGCCCAGGGCGCCGGCTATGGCTACACCTTC.

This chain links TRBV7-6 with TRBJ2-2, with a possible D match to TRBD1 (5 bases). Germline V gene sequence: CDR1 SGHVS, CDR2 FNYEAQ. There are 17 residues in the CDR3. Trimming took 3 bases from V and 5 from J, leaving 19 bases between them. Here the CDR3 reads CASSFRGKGSVTGELFF. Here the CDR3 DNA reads TGTGCCAGCAGCTTTAGGGGCAAAGGTTCAGTAACCGGGGAGCTGTTTTTT.

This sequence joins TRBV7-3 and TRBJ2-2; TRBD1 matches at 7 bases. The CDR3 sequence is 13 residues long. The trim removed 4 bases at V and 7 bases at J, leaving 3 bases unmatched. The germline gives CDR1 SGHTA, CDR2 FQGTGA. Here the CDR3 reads CASSSQGDGELFF. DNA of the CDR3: TGTGCCAGCAGCTCCCAGGGGGACGGGGAGCTGTTTTTT.

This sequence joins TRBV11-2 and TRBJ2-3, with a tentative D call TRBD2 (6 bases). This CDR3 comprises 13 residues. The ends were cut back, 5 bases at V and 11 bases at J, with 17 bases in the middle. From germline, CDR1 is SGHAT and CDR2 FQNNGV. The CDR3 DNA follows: TGTGCCAGCAGCCCTCCAGTGCACGGGAGGCAGTATTTT. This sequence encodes CASSPPVHGRQYF.

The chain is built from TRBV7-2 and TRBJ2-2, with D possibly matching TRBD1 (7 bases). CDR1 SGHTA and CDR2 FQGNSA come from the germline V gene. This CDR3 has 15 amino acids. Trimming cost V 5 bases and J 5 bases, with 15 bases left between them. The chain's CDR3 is CASSQGGKETGELFF. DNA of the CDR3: TGTGCCAGCAGCCAGGGGGGCAAGGAGACCGGGGAGCTGTTTTTT.

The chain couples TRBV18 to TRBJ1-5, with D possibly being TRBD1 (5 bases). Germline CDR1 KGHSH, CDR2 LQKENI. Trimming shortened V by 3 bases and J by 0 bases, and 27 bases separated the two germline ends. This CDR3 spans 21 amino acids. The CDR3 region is CASSPDPDGGFQGLSNQPQHF. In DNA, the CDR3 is TGTGCCAGCTCACCTGACCCTGACGGAGGGTTTCAGGGACTTAGCAATCAGCCCCAGCATTTT.

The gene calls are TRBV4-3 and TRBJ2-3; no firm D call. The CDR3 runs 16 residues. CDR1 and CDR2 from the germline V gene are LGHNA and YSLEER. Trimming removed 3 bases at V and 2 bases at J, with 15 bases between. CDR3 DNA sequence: TGCGCCAGCAGCCAGAACTACCCCTACTCCACAGATACGCAGTATTTT. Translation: CASSQNYPYSTDTQYF.